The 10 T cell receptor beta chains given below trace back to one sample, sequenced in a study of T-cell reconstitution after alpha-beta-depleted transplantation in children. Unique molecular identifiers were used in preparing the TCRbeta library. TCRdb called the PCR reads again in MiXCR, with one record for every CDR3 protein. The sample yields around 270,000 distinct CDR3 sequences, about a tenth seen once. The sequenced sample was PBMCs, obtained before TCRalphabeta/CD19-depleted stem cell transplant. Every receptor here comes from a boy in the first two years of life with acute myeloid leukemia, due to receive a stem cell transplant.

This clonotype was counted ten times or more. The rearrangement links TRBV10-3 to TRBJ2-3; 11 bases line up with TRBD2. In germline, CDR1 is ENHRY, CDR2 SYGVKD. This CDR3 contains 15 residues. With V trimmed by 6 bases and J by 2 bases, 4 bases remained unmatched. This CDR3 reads CAIRLGLAVTDTQYF. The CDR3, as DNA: TGTGCCATCAGGTTGGGACTAGCGGTCACAGATACGCAGTATTTT.

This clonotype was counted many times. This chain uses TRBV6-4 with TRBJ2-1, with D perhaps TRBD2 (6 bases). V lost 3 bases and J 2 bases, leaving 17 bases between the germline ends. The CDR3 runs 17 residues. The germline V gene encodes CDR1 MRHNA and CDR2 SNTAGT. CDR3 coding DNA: TGTGCCAGCAGTGAGGACTGGCTAGCGAACCCCTACAATGAGCAGTTCTTC. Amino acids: CASSEDWLANPYNEQFF.

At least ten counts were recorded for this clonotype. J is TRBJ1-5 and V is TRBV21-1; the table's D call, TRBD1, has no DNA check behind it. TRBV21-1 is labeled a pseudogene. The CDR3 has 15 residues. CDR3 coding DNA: TGTGCCAGCAGCAAAGGGGGGGATGGCAATCAGCCCCAGCATTTT. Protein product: CASSKGGDGNQPQHF.

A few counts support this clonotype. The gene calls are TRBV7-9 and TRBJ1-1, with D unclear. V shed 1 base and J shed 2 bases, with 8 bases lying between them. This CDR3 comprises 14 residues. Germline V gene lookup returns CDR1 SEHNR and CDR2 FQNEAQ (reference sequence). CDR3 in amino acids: CASSLVGFNTEAFF. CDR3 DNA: TGTGCCAGCAGCTTAGTCGGGTTCAACACTGAAGCTTTCTTT.

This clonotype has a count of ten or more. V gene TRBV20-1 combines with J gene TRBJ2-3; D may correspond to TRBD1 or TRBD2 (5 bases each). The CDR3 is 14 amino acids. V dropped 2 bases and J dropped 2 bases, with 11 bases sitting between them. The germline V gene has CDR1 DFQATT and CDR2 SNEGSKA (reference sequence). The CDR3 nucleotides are TGCAGTGCTAGAAGGGACGGGAACACAGATACGCAGTATTTT. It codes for CSARRDGNTDTQYF.

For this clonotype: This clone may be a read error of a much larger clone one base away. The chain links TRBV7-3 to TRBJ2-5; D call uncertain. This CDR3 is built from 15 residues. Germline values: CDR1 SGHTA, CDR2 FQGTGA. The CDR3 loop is CASCLGNGLGETQYF. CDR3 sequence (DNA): TGTGCCAGCTGCTTAGGCAACGGCCTCGGAGAGACCCAGTACTTC.

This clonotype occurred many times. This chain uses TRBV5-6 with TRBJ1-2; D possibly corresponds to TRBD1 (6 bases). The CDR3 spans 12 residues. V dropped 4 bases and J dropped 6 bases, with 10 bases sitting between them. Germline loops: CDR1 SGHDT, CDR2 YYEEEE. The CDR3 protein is CASSPGANGYTF. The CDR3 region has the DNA TGTGCCAGCAGCCCAGGGGCGAATGGCTACACCTTC.

As DNA, the CDR3 is TGTGCCAGCAGTGAAGGTGGGATCTCCTACAATGAGCAGTTCTTC. The encoded protein is CASSEGGISYNEQFF. This chain joins TRBV6-1 and TRBJ2-1; the D is unclear. V was cut by 1 base and J by 0 bases, with 7 bases left in between. Germline V gives CDR1 MNHNS, CDR2 SASEGT. CDR3 size: 15 residues.

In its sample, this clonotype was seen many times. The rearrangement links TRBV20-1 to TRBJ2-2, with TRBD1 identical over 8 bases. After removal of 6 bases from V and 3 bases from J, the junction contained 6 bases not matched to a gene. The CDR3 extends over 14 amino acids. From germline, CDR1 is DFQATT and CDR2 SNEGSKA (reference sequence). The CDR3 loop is CSAAGTGYTGELFF. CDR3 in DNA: TGCAGTGCCGCGGGGACAGGTTACACCGGGGAGCTGTTTTTT.

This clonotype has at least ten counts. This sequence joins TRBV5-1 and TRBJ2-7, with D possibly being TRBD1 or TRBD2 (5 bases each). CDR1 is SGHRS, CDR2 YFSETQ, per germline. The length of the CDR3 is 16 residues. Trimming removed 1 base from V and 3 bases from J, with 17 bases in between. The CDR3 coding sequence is TGCGCCAGCAGCTTGACGGGGCCCGACCGTTTCTACGAGCAGTACTTC. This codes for CASSLTGPDRFYEQYF.